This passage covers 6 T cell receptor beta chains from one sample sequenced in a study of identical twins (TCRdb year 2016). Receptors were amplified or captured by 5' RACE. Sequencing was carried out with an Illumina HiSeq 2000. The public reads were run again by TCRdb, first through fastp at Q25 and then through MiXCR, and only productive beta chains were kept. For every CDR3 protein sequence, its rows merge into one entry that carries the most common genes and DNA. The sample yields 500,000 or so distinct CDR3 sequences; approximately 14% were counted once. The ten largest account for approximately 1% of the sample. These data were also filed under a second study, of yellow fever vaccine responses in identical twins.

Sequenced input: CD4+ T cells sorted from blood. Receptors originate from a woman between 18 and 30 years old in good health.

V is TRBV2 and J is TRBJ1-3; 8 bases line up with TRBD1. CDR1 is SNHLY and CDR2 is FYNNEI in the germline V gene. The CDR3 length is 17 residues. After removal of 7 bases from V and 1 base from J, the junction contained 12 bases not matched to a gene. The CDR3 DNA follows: TGTGCCAGCACCCAAGCGGGGACAGGAGGGTCTGGAAACACCATATATTTT. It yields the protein CASTQAGTGGSGNTIYF.

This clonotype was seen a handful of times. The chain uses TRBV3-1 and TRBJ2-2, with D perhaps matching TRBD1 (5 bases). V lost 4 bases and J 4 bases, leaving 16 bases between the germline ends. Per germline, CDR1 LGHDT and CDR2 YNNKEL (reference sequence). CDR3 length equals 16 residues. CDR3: CASSLMQGRSTGELFF. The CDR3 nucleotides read TGTGCCAGCAGCCTCATGCAGGGTCGGAGCACCGGGGAGCTGTTTTTT.

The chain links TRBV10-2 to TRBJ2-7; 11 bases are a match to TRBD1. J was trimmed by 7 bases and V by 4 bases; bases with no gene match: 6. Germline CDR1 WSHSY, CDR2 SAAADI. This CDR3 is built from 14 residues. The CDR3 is CASSAGTGGSEQYF. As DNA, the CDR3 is TGCGCCAGCAGTGCCGGGACAGGGGGTAGTGAGCAGTACTTC.

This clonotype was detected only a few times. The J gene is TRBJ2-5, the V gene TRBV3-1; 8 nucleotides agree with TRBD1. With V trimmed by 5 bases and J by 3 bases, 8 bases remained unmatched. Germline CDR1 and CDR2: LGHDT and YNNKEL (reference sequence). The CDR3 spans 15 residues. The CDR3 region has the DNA TGTGCCAGCAGCTCAAGGACAGGGATGAAAGAGACCCAGTACTTC. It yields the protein CASSSRTGMKETQYF.

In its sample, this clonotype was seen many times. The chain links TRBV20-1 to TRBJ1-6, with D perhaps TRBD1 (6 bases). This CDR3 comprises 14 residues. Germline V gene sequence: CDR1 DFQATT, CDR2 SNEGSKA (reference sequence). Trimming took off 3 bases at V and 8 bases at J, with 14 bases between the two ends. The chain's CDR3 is CSASSGAQDSPLHF. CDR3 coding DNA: TGCAGTGCTAGCTCAGGGGCGCAGGATTCACCCCTCCACTTT.

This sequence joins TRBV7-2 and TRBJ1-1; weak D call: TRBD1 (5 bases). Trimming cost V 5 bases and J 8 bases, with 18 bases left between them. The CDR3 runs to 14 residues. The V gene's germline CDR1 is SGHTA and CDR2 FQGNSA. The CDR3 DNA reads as TGTGCCAGCAGCCTCTGGGGGAGGGAGTTGGAAGCTTTCTTT. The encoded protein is CASSLWGRELEAFF.